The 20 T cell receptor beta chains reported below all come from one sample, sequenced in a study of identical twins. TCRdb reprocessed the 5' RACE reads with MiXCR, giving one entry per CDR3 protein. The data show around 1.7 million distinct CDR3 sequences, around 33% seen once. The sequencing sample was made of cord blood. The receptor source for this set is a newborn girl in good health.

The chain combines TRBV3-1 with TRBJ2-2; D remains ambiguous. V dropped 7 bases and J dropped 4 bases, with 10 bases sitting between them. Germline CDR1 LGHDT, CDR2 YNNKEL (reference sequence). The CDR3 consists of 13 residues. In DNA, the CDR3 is TGTGCCAGCAAAAGGGCTATCACCGGGGAGCTGTTTTTT. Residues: CASKRAITGELFF.

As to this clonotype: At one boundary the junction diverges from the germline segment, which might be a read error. CDR3 loop: CASSLAGNYGHTF. The CDR3 bases are TGTGCCAGCAGCTTGGCAGGGAACTATGGCCACACCTTC. The V call is TRBV5-4, the J call TRBJ1-2; maybe TRBD1 (5 bases). The CDR3 extends over 13 amino acids. CDR1 SGHNT and CDR2 YYREEE come from the germline V gene (reference sequence). The full variable domain, rest sourced from reference TRBV5-4 and TRBJ1-2, is ETGVTQSPTHLIKTRGQQVTLRCSSQSGHNTVSWYQQALGQGPQFIFQYYREEENGRGNFPPRFSGLQFPNYSSELNVNALELDDSALYLCASSLAGNYGHTFGSGTRLTVV.

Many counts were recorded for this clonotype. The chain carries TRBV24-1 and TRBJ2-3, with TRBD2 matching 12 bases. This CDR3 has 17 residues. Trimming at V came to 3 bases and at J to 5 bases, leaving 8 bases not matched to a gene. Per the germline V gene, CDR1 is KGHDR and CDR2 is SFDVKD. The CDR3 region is CATSDPFRLAGEDTQYF. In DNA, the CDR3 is TGTGCCACCAGTGATCCCTTCAGACTAGCGGGAGAAGATACGCAGTATTTT.

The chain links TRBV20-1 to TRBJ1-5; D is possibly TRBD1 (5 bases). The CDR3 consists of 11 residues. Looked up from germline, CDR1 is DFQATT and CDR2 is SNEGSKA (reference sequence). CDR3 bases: TGCAGCGTAGGGGTGGGGCAGCCCCAGCATTTT. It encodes CSVGVGQPQHF.

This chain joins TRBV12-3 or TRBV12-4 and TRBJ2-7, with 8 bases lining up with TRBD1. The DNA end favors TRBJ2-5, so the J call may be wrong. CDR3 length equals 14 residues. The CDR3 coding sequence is TGTGCCAGCAGTCCTATGACAGGGGCGAAGACCCAGTACTTC. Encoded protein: CASSPMTGAKTQYF.

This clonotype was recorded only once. This chain's CDR3 is CASSPPLALSYEQYF. CDR3 coding DNA: TGTGCCAGCAGCCCCCCACTAGCGCTCTCCTACGAGCAGTACTTC. V gene TRBV7-2 combines with J gene TRBJ2-7; 7 nucleotides line up with TRBD2. CDR3 length equals 15 residues. Germline V gene data show CDR1 as SGHTA and CDR2 as FQGNSA. The V and J ends lost 5 bases and 0 bases, in that order; junction bases with no gene match: 7.

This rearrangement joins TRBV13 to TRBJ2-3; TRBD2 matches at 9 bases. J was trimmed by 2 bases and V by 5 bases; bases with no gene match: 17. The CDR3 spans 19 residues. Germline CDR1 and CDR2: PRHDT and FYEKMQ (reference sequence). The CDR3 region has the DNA TGTGCCAGCAGCCCATCAATTTGGGGAGCGGGGGGAAACACAGATACGCAGTATTTT. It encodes CASSPSIWGAGGNTDTQYF.

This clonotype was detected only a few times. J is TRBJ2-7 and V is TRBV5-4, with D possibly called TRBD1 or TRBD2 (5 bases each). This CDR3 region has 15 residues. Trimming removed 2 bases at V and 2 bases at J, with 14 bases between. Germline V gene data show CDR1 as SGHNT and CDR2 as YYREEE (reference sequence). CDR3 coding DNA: TGTGCCAGCAGCTTAGGGGCGGGCCCTACCTACGAGCAGTACTTC. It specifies CASSLGAGPTYEQYF.

CDR3 bases: TGTGCCAGCAGCTTAGCCTCCTGGACAGTACCCTTGGGCAATCAGCCCCAGCATTTT. Protein: CASSLASWTVPLGNQPQHF. The J gene is TRBJ1-5, the V gene TRBV7-2; tentative D call: TRBD1 (6 bases). CDR1 is SGHTA, CDR2 FQGNSA, per germline. The CDR3 has 19 residues. V was shortened by 0 bases and J by 2 bases, with 20 bases between the two germline ends.

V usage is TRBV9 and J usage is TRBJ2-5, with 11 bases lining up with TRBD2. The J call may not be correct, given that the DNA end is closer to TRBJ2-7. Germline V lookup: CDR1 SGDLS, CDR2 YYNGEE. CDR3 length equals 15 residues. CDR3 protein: CASSVDSGGAYEQYF. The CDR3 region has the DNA TGTGCCAGCAGCGTAGATAGCGGGGGGGCCTACGAGCAGTACTTC.

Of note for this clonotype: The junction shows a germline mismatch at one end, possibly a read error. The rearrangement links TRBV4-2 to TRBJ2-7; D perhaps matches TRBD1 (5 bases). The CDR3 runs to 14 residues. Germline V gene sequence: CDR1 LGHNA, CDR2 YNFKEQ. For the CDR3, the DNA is TGTGCCAACAGCCCTTCAGGGTCCGGATACGAGCAGTACTTC. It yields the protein CANSPSGSGYEQYF.

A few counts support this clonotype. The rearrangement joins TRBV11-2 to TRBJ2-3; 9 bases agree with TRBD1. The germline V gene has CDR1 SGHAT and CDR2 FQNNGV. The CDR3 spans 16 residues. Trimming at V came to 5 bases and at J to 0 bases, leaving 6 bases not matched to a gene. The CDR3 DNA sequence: TGTGCCAGCAGCGTGTGGACAGGGGCTAGCACAGATACGCAGTATTTT. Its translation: CASSVWTGASTDTQYF.

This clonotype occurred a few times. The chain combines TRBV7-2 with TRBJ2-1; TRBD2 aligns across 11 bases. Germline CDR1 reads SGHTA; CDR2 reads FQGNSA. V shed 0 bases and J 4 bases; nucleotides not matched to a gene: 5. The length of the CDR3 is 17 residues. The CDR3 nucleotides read TGTGCCAGCAGCTTAGCGGAACGACTAGCGGGGTACAATGAGCAGTTCTTC. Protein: CASSLAERLAGYNEQFF.

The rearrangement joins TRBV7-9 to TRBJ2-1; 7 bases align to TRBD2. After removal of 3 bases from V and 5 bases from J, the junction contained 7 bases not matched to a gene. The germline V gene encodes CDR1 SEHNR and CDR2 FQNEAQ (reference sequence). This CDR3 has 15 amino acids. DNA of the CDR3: TGTGCCAGCAGCTTTACGGGAGGTGCCAACAATGAGCAGTTCTTC. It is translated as CASSFTGGANNEQFF. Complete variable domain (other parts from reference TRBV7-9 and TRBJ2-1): DTGVSQNPRHKITKRGQNVTFRCDPISEHNRLYWYRQTLGQGPEFLTYFQNEAQLEKSRLLSDRFSAERPKGSFSTLEIQRTEQGDSAMYLCASSFTGGANNEQFFGPGTRLTVL.

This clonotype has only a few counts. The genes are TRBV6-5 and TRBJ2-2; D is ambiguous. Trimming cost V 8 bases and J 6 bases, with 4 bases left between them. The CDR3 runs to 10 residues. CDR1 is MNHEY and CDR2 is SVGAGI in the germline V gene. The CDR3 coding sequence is TGTGCCAGCGGACCCGGGGAGCTGTTTTTT. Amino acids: CASGPGELFF.

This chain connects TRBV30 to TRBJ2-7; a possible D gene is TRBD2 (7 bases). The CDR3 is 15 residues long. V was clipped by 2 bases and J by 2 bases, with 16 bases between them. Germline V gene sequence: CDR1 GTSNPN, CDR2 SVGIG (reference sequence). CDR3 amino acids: CAWSSRGAPPYEQYF. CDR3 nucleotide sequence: TGTGCCTGGAGTTCCCGGGGGGCCCCACCCTACGAGCAGTACTTC.

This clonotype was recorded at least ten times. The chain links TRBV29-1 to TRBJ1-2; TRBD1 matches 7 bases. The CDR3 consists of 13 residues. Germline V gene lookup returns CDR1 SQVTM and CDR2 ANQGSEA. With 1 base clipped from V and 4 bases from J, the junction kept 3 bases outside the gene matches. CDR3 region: CSVEGGTAYGYTF. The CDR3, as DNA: TGCAGCGTTGAAGGCGGGACAGCCTATGGCTACACCTTC.

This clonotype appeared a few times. The CDR3 here is CAISKDSSYEQYF. The DNA of the CDR3 is TGTGCCATCAGTAAGGACAGTTCCTACGAGCAGTACTTC. The V gene is TRBV10-3, the J gene TRBJ2-7; a weak D match, TRBD1 (6 bases). CDR1 is ENHRY and CDR2 is SYGVKD in the germline V gene. Between the trimmed V and J ends, which lost 5 bases and 1 base, there was a span of 9 bases. CDR3 length: 13 amino acids.

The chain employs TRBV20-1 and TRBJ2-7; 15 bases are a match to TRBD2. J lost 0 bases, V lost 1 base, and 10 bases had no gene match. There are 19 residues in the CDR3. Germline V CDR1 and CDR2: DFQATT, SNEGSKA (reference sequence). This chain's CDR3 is CSARGGTSGRTSSSYEQYF. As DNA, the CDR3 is TGCAGTGCTAGAGGGGGGACTAGCGGGAGGACCTCCAGCTCCTACGAGCAGTACTTC.

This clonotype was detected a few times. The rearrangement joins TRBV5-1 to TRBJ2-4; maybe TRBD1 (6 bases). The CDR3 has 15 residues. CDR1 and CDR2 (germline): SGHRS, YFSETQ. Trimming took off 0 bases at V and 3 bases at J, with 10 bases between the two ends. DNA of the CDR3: TGCGCCAGCAGCTTGGCAGGGGTGGACAAAAACATTCAGTACTTC. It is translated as CASSLAGVDKNIQYF.